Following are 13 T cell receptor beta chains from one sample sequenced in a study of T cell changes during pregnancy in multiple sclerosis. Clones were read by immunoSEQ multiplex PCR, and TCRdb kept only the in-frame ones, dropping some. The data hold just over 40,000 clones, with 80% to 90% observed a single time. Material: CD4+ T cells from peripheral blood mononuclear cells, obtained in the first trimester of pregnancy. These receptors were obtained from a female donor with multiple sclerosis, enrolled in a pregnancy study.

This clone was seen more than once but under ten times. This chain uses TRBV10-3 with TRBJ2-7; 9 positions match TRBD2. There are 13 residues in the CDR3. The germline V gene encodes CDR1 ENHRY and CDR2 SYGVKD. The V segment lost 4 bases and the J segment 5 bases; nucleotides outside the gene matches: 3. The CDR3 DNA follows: TGTGCCATCAGTGGCGGACTAGCGAACGAGCAGTACTTC. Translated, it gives CAISGGLANEQYF.

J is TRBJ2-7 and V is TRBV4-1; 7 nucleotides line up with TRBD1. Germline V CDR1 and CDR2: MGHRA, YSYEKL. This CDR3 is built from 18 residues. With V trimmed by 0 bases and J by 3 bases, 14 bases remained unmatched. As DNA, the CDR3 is TGCGCCAGCAGCCAAGAGGGCCCCGGGACAGAAATGAGCTACGAGCAGTACTTC. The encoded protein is CASSQEGPGTEMSYEQYF.

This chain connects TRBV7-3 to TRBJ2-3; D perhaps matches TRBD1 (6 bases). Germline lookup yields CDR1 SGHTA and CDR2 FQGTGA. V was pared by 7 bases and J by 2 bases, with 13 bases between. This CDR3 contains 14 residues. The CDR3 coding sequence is TGTGCCAGCAATACAGGGTCCCCCACAGATACGCAGTATTTT. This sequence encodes CASNTGSPTDTQYF.

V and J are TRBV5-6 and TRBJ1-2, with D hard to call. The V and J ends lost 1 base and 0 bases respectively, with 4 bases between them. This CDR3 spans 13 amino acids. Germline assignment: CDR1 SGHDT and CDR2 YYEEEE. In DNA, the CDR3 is TGTGCCAGCAGCTTGCGTCCTAACTATGGCTACACCTTC. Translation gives CASSLRPNYGYTF.

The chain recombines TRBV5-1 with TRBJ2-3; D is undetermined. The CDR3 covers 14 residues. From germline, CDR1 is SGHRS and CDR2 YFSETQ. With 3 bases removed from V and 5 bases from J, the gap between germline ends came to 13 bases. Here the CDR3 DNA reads TGCGCCAGCAGCTCCGCCCTATCAAAAGATACGCAGTATTTT. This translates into CASSSALSKDTQYF.

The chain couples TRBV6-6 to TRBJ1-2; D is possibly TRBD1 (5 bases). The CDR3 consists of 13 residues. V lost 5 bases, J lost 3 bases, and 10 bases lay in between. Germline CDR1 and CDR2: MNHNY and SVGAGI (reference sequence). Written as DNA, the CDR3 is TGTGCCAGCAGTCCACAGGAAGACTATGGCTACACCTTC. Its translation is CASSPQEDYGYTF.

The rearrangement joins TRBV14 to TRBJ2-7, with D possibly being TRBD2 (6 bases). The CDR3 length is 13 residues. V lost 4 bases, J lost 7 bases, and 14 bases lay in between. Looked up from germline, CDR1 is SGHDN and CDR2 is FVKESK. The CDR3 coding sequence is TGTGCCAGCAGCCTTGTTGCGGGGAGGGAGCAGTACTTC. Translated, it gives CASSLVAGREQYF.

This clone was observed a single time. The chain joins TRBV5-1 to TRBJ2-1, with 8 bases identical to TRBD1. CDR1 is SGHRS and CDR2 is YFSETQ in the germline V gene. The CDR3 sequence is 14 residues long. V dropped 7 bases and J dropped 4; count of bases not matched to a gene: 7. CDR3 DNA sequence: TGCGCCAGCTGGACAGGGTTAGGGTACAATGAGCAGTTCTTC. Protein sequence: CASWTGLGYNEQFF.

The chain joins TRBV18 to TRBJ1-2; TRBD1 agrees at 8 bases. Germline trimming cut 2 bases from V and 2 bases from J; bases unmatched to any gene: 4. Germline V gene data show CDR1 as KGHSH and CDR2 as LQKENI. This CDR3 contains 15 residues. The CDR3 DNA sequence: TGTGCCAGCTCACCAGAGGGACAGGCCAACTATGGCTACACCTTC. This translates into CASSPEGQANYGYTF.

The CDR3 bases are TGCGCCAGCAGCTTCTGTGGCTACACCTTC. Translating gives CASSFCGYTF. This rearrangement joins TRBV5-1 to TRBJ1-2; D not resolved. Trimming removed 2 bases from V and 7 bases from J, with 3 bases in between. Germline V gene sequence: CDR1 SGHRS, CDR2 YFSETQ. This CDR3 contains 10 residues.

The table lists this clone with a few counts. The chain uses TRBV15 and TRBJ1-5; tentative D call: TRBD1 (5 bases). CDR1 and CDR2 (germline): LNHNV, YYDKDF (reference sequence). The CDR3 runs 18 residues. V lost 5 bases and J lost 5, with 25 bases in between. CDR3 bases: TGTGCCACCAGCCATGATGGGGCTTGGCCAAGGGTCGATCAGCCCCAGCATTTT. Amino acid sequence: CATSHDGAWPRVDQPQHF.

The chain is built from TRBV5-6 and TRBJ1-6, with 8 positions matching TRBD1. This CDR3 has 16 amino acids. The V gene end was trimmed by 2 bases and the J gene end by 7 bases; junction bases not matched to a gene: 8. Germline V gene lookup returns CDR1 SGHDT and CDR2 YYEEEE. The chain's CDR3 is CASSLQGVAVNSPLHF. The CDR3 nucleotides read TGTGCCAGCAGCTTACAGGGGGTTGCCGTGAATTCACCCCTCCACTTT.

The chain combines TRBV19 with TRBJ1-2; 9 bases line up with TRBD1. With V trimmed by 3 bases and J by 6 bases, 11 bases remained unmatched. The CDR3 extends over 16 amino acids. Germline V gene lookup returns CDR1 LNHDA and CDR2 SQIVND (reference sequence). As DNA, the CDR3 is TGTGCCAGTAGTATTCGTCCTACAGGGGGCGCTGATGGCTACACCTTC. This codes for CASSIRPTGGADGYTF.